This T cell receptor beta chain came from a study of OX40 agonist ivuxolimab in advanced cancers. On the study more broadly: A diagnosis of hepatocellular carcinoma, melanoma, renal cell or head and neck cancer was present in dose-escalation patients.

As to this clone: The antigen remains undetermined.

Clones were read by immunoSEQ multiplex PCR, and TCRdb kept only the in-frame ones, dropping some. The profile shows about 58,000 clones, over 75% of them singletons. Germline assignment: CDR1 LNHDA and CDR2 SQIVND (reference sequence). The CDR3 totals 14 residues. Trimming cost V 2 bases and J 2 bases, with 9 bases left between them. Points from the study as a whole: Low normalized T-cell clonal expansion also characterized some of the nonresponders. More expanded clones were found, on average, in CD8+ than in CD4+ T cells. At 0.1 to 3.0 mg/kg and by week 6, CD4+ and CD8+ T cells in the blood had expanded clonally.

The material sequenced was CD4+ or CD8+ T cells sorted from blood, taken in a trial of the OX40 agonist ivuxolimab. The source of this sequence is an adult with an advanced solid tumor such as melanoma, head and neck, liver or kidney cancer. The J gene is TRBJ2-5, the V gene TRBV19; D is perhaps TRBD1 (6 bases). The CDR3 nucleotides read TGTGCCAGTAGTATACGCAGGGGACAAGAGACCCAGTACTTC. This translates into CASSIRRGQETQYF.